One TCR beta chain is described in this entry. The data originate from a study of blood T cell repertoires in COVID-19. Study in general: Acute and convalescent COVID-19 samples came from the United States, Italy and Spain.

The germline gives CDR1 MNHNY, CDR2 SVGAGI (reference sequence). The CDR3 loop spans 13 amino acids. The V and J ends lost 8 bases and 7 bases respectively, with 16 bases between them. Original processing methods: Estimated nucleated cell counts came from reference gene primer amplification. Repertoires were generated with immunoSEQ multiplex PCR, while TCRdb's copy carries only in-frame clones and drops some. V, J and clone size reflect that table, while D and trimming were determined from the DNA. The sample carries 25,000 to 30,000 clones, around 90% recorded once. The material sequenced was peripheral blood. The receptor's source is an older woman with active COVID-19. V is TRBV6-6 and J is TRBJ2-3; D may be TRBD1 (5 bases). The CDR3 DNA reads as TGTGCCAGCCATGGGCAAGGGGTGAATACGCAGTATTTT. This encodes CASHGQGVNTQYF.